A selection of T cell receptor beta chains follows, all from one sample in a study of OX40 agonist ivuxolimab in advanced cancers. TCRdb keeps only in-frame clones here, not all; method: immunoSEQ multiplex PCR. The sample has 55,000 to 75,000 clones; 86% are singletons. The starting material was CD4+ or CD8+ T cells sorted from blood, obtained in a trial of the OX40 agonist ivuxolimab. The receptors shown here come from an adult with an advanced solid tumor such as melanoma, head and neck, liver or kidney cancer. Each CDR3 is given with its conserved first and last residue. D genes are given only for firm matches. Only part of the rows carry a size: once, few, many, or a class if the clone is expanded.

abundance: NA; d_gene: NA; v_gene: TRBV29-1; j_gene: TRBJ2-1; CDR3nt: TGCAGCGTCGAAAAGGGGGGAAACTACAATGAGCAGTTCTTC; CDR3aa: CSVEKGGNYNEQFF
abundance: NA; d_gene: NA; v_gene: TRBV7-2; j_gene: TRBJ1-1; CDR3nt: TGTGCCAGCAGCATCCAGGGTCACACTGAAGCTTTCTTT; CDR3aa: CASSIQGHTEAFF
abundance: NA; d_gene: TRBD2; v_gene: TRBV2; j_gene: TRBJ2-1; CDR3nt: TGTGCCAGCAGCGCGACTAGCGGGAGCACCAATGAGCAGTTCTTC; CDR3aa: CASSATSGSTNEQFF
abundance: NA; d_gene: TRBD1; v_gene: TRBV29-1; j_gene: TRBJ1-4; CDR3nt: TGCAGCGCGCAAATTGGGACAGGGGATGAAAAACTGTTTTTT; CDR3aa: CSAQIGTGDEKLFF
abundance: NA; d_gene: TRBD1; v_gene: TRBV9; j_gene: TRBJ2-3; CDR3nt: TGTGCCAGCAGCCCTACCACAGGGGCCGGGGCAGATACGCAGTATTTT; CDR3aa: CASSPTTGAGADTQYF
abundance: NA; d_gene: NA; v_gene: TRBV7-2; j_gene: TRBJ1-6; CDR3nt: TGTGCCAGCACCCCCAGGACAGTAAATTCACCCCTCCACTTT; CDR3aa: CASTPRTVNSPLHF
abundance: NA; d_gene: NA; v_gene: TRBV5-8; j_gene: TRBJ2-6; CDR3nt: TGTGCCAGCAGCTGGGGAGACTCTGGGGCCAACGTCCTGACTTTC; CDR3aa: CASSWGDSGANVLTF
abundance: NA; d_gene: TRBD1; v_gene: TRBV28; j_gene: TRBJ2-2; CDR3nt: TGTGCCAGCATCGGGACAGGTCGGAACACCGGGGAGCTGTTTTTT; CDR3aa: CASIGTGRNTGELFF
abundance: few; d_gene: TRBD1; v_gene: TRBV19; j_gene: TRBJ1-4; CDR3nt: TGTGCCAGTAGTGGCCGGGACAGGGGGCTACGGGGTGAAAAACTGTTTTTT; CDR3aa: CASSGRDRGLRGEKLFF
abundance: NA; d_gene: NA; v_gene: TRBV7-9; j_gene: TRBJ2-7; CDR3nt: TGTGCCAGCAGCTACCCGACAGTCTCCTACGAGCAGTACTTC; CDR3aa: CASSYPTVSYEQYF
abundance: few; d_gene: TRBD2; v_gene: TRBV5-1; j_gene: TRBJ2-3; CDR3nt: TGCGCCAGCAGTTCAAGACTAGCGGGAGTCTCAGATACGCAGTATTTT; CDR3aa: CASSSRLAGVSDTQYF
abundance: NA; d_gene: NA; v_gene: TRBV7-2; j_gene: TRBJ2-2; CDR3nt: TGTGCCAGCAGCTTAGTGAACAGGGAGCTGTTTTTT; CDR3aa: CASSLVNRELFF
abundance: once; d_gene: TRBD1; v_gene: TRBV7-3; j_gene: TRBJ2-1; CDR3nt: TGTGCCAGCAGTTACATAGCAGCCGGGACAGGGGCCTACAATGAGCAGTTCTTC; CDR3aa: CASSYIAAGTGAYNEQFF
abundance: NA; d_gene: TRBD1; v_gene: TRBV19; j_gene: TRBJ1-1; CDR3nt: TGTGCCAGTAGTCTTGGACAGGGTTGGGGCACTGAAGCTTTCTTT; CDR3aa: CASSLGQGWGTEAFF
abundance: once; d_gene: TRBD1; v_gene: TRBV19; j_gene: TRBJ1-5; CDR3nt: TGTGCCAGTAGTAGTGACAGGGGACCCAATCAGCCCCAGCATTTT; CDR3aa: CASSSDRGPNQPQHF
abundance: NA; d_gene: NA; v_gene: TRBV14; j_gene: TRBJ1-4; CDR3nt: TGTGCCAGCAGCCCCCAGACAGGAACTAATGAAAAACTGTTTTTT; CDR3aa: CASSPQTGTNEKLFF
abundance: NA; d_gene: TRBD2; v_gene: TRBV28; j_gene: TRBJ2-7; CDR3nt: TGTGCCAGTAGGAGCGGGGTTTCCTACGAGCAGTACTTC; CDR3aa: CASRSGVSYEQYF
abundance: NA; d_gene: NA; v_gene: TRBV7-2; j_gene: TRBJ1-3; CDR3nt: TGTGCCAGCAGCTTAGTGGGGGCAGCAGGAAACACCATATATTTT; CDR3aa: CASSLVGAAGNTIYF
abundance: NA; d_gene: NA; v_gene: TRBV27; j_gene: TRBJ2-3; CDR3nt: TGTGCCAGCAGTTTAGGCAATACGCAGTATTTT; CDR3aa: CASSLGNTQYF
abundance: NA; d_gene: TRBD2; v_gene: TRBV29-1; j_gene: TRBJ2-7; CDR3nt: TGCAGCGTTGAAAGGGCTAGCGGGAGGGGGGAGCAGTACTTC; CDR3aa: CSVERASGRGEQYF
abundance: NA; d_gene: NA; v_gene: TRBV7-2; j_gene: TRBJ1-6; CDR3nt: TGTGCCAGCAGCTTCCAGTATAATTCACCCCTCCACTTT; CDR3aa: CASSFQYNSPLHF
abundance: NA; d_gene: TRBD1; v_gene: TRBV2; j_gene: TRBJ1-2; CDR3nt: TGTGCCAGCAGTGGTACAGGGGGCATCTATGGCTACACCTTC; CDR3aa: CASSGTGGIYGYTF
abundance: NA; d_gene: TRBD2; v_gene: TRBV19; j_gene: TRBJ2-5; CDR3nt: TGTGCCAGTAACGGGGGGGGACAAGAGACCCAGTACTTC; CDR3aa: CASNGGGQETQYF
abundance: NA; d_gene: NA; v_gene: TRBV25-1; j_gene: TRBJ2-1; CDR3nt: TGTGCCAGCAGTGTGTCAGGGGCGTCCTACAATGAGCAGTTCTTC; CDR3aa: CASSVSGASYNEQFF
abundance: NA; d_gene: NA; v_gene: TRBV9; j_gene: TRBJ2-2; CDR3nt: TGTGCCAGCAGCCCCCGCGGGGCTGCGAGCACCGGGGAGCTGTTTTTT; CDR3aa: CASSPRGAASTGELFF
abundance: NA; d_gene: NA; v_gene: TRBV6-5; j_gene: TRBJ2-7; CDR3nt: TGTGCCAGCAGCCTACGAGGGGTCTACGAGCAGTACTTC; CDR3aa: CASSLRGVYEQYF
abundance: once; d_gene: NA; v_gene: TRBV18; j_gene: TRBJ2-2; CDR3nt: TGTGCCAGCTCACCCGCCCCGAACACCGGGGAGCTGTTTTTT; CDR3aa: CASSPAPNTGELFF
abundance: NA; d_gene: NA; v_gene: TRBV4-1; j_gene: TRBJ1-1; CDR3nt: TGCGCCAGCAGCCGCCTTGAGGACACTGAAGCTTTCTTT; CDR3aa: CASSRLEDTEAFF
abundance: NA; d_gene: NA; v_gene: TRBV9; j_gene: TRBJ2-1; CDR3nt: TGTGCCAGCAGCGTAGGAGGAAGAGGGACCCTCAATGAGCAGTTCTTC; CDR3aa: CASSVGGRGTLNEQFF
abundance: NA; d_gene: NA; v_gene: TRBV5-4; j_gene: TRBJ2-3; CDR3nt: TGTGCCAGCAGCTTCGGCGGGAGAGGGGGGGAAGATACGCAGTATTTT; CDR3aa: CASSFGGRGGEDTQYF
abundance: NA; d_gene: NA; v_gene: TRBV7-9; j_gene: TRBJ2-1; CDR3nt: TGTGCCAGCAGACCCAGGACCGCCGGTAGTGAGCAGTTCTTC; CDR3aa: CASRPRTAGSEQFF
abundance: NA; d_gene: TRBD2; v_gene: TRBV7-9; j_gene: TRBJ2-1; CDR3nt: TGTGCCAGCAGCCGAACGGGACTAGCGGACTACAATGAGCAGTTCTTC; CDR3aa: CASSRTGLADYNEQFF
abundance: NA; d_gene: NA; v_gene: TRBV5-4; j_gene: TRBJ1-2; CDR3nt: TGTGCCAGCAGCTTTACTTCCTTGAGAGGCTACACCTTC; CDR3aa: CASSFTSLRGYTF
abundance: NA; d_gene: TRBD1; v_gene: TRBV11-2; j_gene: TRBJ2-7; CDR3nt: TGTGCCAGCAGCCTATCGACAGGGTTCTACGAGCAGTACTTC; CDR3aa: CASSLSTGFYEQYF
abundance: NA; d_gene: NA; v_gene: TRBV7-8; j_gene: TRBJ2-5; CDR3nt: TGTGCCAGCAGCTTGGAGGGTGGCCAAGGGACCCAGTACTTC; CDR3aa: CASSLEGGQGTQYF
abundance: NA; d_gene: NA; v_gene: TRBV4-3; j_gene: TRBJ2-1; CDR3nt: TGCGCCAGCAGCCAAGAGCTAAGCTCCTACAATGAGCAGTTCTTC; CDR3aa: CASSQELSSYNEQFF
abundance: NA; d_gene: NA; v_gene: TRBV6-5; j_gene: TRBJ2-5; CDR3nt: TGTGCCAGCAGATGGACAGAACAAGAGACCCAGTACTTC; CDR3aa: CASRWTEQETQYF
abundance: NA; d_gene: TRBD1; v_gene: TRBV28; j_gene: TRBJ1-4; CDR3nt: TGTGCCAGCAGCCCGCGCGGACAGGTTGAAAAACTGTTTTTT; CDR3aa: CASSPRGQVEKLFF
abundance: NA; d_gene: TRBD1; v_gene: TRBV6-5; j_gene: TRBJ1-2; CDR3nt: TGTGCCAGCAGCGCCGGGACAGGAGGGGGCTACACCTTC; CDR3aa: CASSAGTGGGYTF
abundance: NA; d_gene: TRBD1; v_gene: TRBV28; j_gene: TRBJ2-7; CDR3nt: TGTGCCAGCAGCCAACCGAGGACAGGGAACTACGAGCAGTACTTC; CDR3aa: CASSQPRTGNYEQYF
abundance: NA; d_gene: TRBD1; v_gene: TRBV10-3; j_gene: TRBJ1-1; CDR3nt: TGTGCCATCAGTGATCATACGACAGGGGGCACTGAAGCTTTCTTT; CDR3aa: CAISDHTTGGTEAFF
abundance: NA; d_gene: NA; v_gene: TRBV7-8; j_gene: TRBJ2-7; CDR3nt: TGTGCCAGCAGCTTTAGCTCCTACGAGCAGTACTTC; CDR3aa: CASSFSSYEQYF
abundance: once; d_gene: NA; v_gene: TRBV7-2; j_gene: TRBJ2-7; CDR3nt: TGTGCCAGCAGCTTTTCACGGGACGATTTCTACGAGCAGTACTTC; CDR3aa: CASSFSRDDFYEQYF
abundance: NA; d_gene: NA; v_gene: TRBV7-9; j_gene: TRBJ1-2; CDR3nt: TGTGCCAGCACCCTCCCCCGACAGGCCGAAATGGGCTACACCTTC; CDR3aa: CASTLPRQAEMGYTF
abundance: NA; d_gene: NA; v_gene: TRBV4-1; j_gene: TRBJ2-7; CDR3nt: TGCGCCAGCAGCCAAGATTCTGCAAGGACCGGTTATGACGAGCAGTACTTC; CDR3aa: CASSQDSARTGYDEQYF
abundance: NA; d_gene: TRBD1; v_gene: TRBV5-1; j_gene: TRBJ2-2; CDR3nt: TGCGCCAGCAGCCTTCGACAGGGCTCGAACACCGGGGAGCTGTTTTTT; CDR3aa: CASSLRQGSNTGELFF
abundance: NA; d_gene: NA; v_gene: TRBV30; j_gene: TRBJ2-3; CDR3nt: TGTGCCTGGAGGTGGGAAAGCACAGATACGCAGTATTTT; CDR3aa: CAWRWESTDTQYF
abundance: NA; d_gene: NA; v_gene: TRBV11-2; j_gene: TRBJ1-1; CDR3nt: TGTGCCAGCAGCAAAGGGACAATGAACACTGAAGCTTTCTTT; CDR3aa: CASSKGTMNTEAFF
abundance: few; d_gene: NA; v_gene: TRBV4-1; j_gene: TRBJ1-1; CDR3nt: TGCGCCAGCAGTCGCGGGGGACTCGGGGGTATGGCCTCTGAAGCTTTCTTT; CDR3aa: CASSRGGLGGMASEAFF
abundance: NA; d_gene: TRBD1; v_gene: TRBV6-5; j_gene: TRBJ1-1; CDR3nt: TGTGCCAGCAGCCTTCCTGGGACAGCAGACACTGAAGCTTTCTTT; CDR3aa: CASSLPGTADTEAFF
abundance: NA; d_gene: TRBD2; v_gene: TRBV5-1; j_gene: TRBJ2-5; CDR3nt: TGCGCCAGCAGTGGACTAGCGGGCCAAGAGACCCAGTACTTC; CDR3aa: CASSGLAGQETQYF
abundance: NA; d_gene: NA; v_gene: TRBV7-9; j_gene: TRBJ1-5; CDR3nt: TGTGCCAGCAGTCGGGAGTACGGGGCGGGCAATCAGCCCCAGCATTTT; CDR3aa: CASSREYGAGNQPQHF